This T cell receptor beta chain originates from a study of T cell changes during pregnancy in multiple sclerosis. The V gene end was trimmed by 3 bases and the J gene end by 7 bases; junction bases not matched to a gene: 5. Germline values: CDR1 LNHDA, CDR2 SQIVND (reference sequence). This CDR3 is built from 13 residues. Using immunoSEQ multiplex PCR, the repertoire was profiled, and TCRdb retains in-frame clones only, with some absent. The sample has roughly 70,000 clones; roughly 92% are singletons. The TCR was taken from a female donor in good health, enrolled as a control in a pregnancy study. Sequenced here: peripheral blood, sampled in the third trimester of pregnancy. The rearrangement uses TRBV19 and TRBJ1-2; TRBD1 aligns across 7 bases. The CDR3 here is CASSIQGGGGYTF. The CDR3 nucleotides are TGTGCCAGTAGTATCCAGGGGGGAGGTGGCTACACCTTC.